The rows below give T cell receptor beta chains drawn from one sample of a study of blood T cells in healthy people across ages. Using its own MiXCR run on the 5' RACE reads, TCRdb lists one record per CDR3 protein. The sample yields over 1,500,000 distinct CDR3 sequences, around 42% seen once. What was sequenced was blood. The receptors derive from a human donor in good health. Each CDR3 is given with its conserved first and last residue. D genes are given only for firm matches. Clone size appears in some rows only: once, few, many, or a class for an expanded clone.

cdr3_nt: TGTGCCAGCAGTTACTCGTTGAGTGCAACGGCAGGGACGTTGGCGGGAAACATTCAGTACTTC; cdr3_aa: CASSYSLSATAGTLAGNIQYF; d_call: -; clone_size: few; j_call: TRBJ2-4; v_call: TRBV6-5
cdr3_nt: TGTGCCAGCAGTGAAGGGCCCAACCAGTACGAGCAGTACTTC; cdr3_aa: CASSEGPNQYEQYF; d_call: -; clone_size: few; j_call: TRBJ2-7; v_call: TRBV6-1
cdr3_nt: TGTGCCAGCAGTTTAGGGGACATCTACGAGCAGTACTTC; cdr3_aa: CASSLGDIYEQYF; d_call: -; clone_size: many; j_call: TRBJ2-7; v_call: TRBV12-3/TRBV12-4
cdr3_nt: TGTGCCAGCAGCAAAGTCCCGACAGGGGGCTCGGATGGTATAGAGACCCAGTACTTC; cdr3_aa: CASSKVPTGGSDGIETQYF; d_call: TRBD1; clone_size: -; j_call: TRBJ2-5; v_call: TRBV6-2/TRBV6-3
cdr3_nt: TGTGCCAGCAGCTTAGTTCGAGGGGTCCATCAGCCCCAGCATTTT; cdr3_aa: CASSLVRGVHQPQHF; d_call: -; clone_size: -; j_call: TRBJ1-5; v_call: TRBV7-8
cdr3_nt: TGCAGTGCTAGAGATGACAGGGGGCGGCTAAATTCACCCCTCCACTTT; cdr3_aa: CSARDDRGRLNSPLHF; d_call: TRBD1; clone_size: -; j_call: TRBJ1-6; v_call: TRBV20-1
cdr3_nt: TGTGCCAGCAGCTTACGGGGCGGGGGGCGGGGCAATGAGCAGTTCTTC; cdr3_aa: CASSLRGGGRGNEQFF; d_call: TRBD2; clone_size: -; j_call: TRBJ2-1; v_call: TRBV7-2
cdr3_nt: TGTGCTAGTGGTTTGCCCGACGGGGGGGAAATGAGAAACATTCAGTACTTC; cdr3_aa: CASGLPDGGEMRNIQYF; d_call: TRBD2; clone_size: few; j_call: TRBJ2-4; v_call: TRBV12-5
cdr3_nt: TGTGCCAGCAGCTTGTTGGCAGGGGGTTACTACGAGCAGTACTTC; cdr3_aa: CASSLLAGGYYEQYF; d_call: TRBD1; clone_size: -; j_call: TRBJ2-7; v_call: TRBV13
cdr3_nt: TGCGCCAGCAGCCCCATGCGGGCGACAACTGGGGACAATGAGCAGTTCTTC; cdr3_aa: CASSPMRATTGDNEQFF; d_call: -; clone_size: -; j_call: TRBJ2-1; v_call: TRBV4-1
cdr3_nt: TGTGCCAGCAGTTTGGTCCAGGGGGCCGTTGAGCAGTTCTTC; cdr3_aa: CASSLVQGAVEQFF; d_call: TRBD1; clone_size: -; j_call: TRBJ2-1; v_call: TRBV27
cdr3_nt: TGTGCCAGCAGTTTATATAGCGGGGGGCTGAGCACAGATACGCAGTATTTT; cdr3_aa: CASSLYSGGLSTDTQYF; d_call: TRBD2; clone_size: few; j_call: TRBJ2-3; v_call: TRBV28
cdr3_nt: TGTGCCAGCAGTACCGAACTAGGACATGAGCAGTTCTTC; cdr3_aa: CASSTELGHEQFF; d_call: -; clone_size: -; j_call: TRBJ2-1; v_call: TRBV27
cdr3_nt: TGTGCCAGCAGTTTCACGGACAGACCGAATCAGCCCCAGCATTTT; cdr3_aa: CASSFTDRPNQPQHF; d_call: -; clone_size: -; j_call: TRBJ1-5; v_call: TRBV7-2
cdr3_nt: TGTGCCAGCAGAAACCCCTTATGGGTAAGCTCCTACAATGAGCAGTTCTTC; cdr3_aa: CASRNPLWVSSYNEQFF; d_call: -; clone_size: -; j_call: TRBJ2-1; v_call: TRBV12-3/TRBV12-4
cdr3_nt: TGCGCCAGCAGCTTGCAAGGGGGAAGCACAGATACGCAGTATTTT; cdr3_aa: CASSLQGGSTDTQYF; d_call: -; clone_size: many; j_call: TRBJ2-3; v_call: TRBV5-1
cdr3_nt: TGTGCCAGTACCTGGGAGGGCTCCGAGCAGTACTTC; cdr3_aa: CASTWEGSEQYF; d_call: -; clone_size: -; j_call: TRBJ2-7; v_call: TRBV21-1
cdr3_nt: TGCAGTGCCACCAGAGGGGCCCTAAACACTGAAGCTTTCTTT; cdr3_aa: CSATRGALNTEAFF; d_call: -; clone_size: -; j_call: TRBJ1-1; v_call: TRBV20-1
cdr3_nt: TGCGCCAGCAGCTTGTGGGGGAAAGAGACCCAGTACTTC; cdr3_aa: CASSLWGKETQYF; d_call: -; clone_size: -; j_call: TRBJ2-5; v_call: TRBV5-1
cdr3_nt: TGTGCCAGCAGCGTAGGCAGAACTACAGATACGCAGTATTTT; cdr3_aa: CASSVGRTTDTQYF; d_call: -; clone_size: few; j_call: TRBJ2-3; v_call: TRBV9
cdr3_nt: TGTGCCAGCAGTCCCCTGGGGGGGTCGCATCGGCAGTTCTTC; cdr3_aa: CASSPLGGSHRQFF; d_call: TRBD2; clone_size: -; j_call: TRBJ2-1; v_call: TRBV12-3/TRBV12-4
cdr3_nt: TGTGCCAGCAGCCCCCCTTGGGGTGCAGATACGCAGTATTTT; cdr3_aa: CASSPPWGADTQYF; d_call: -; clone_size: few; j_call: TRBJ2-3; v_call: TRBV7-9
cdr3_nt: TGTGCCAGCAGCTTGCCTAACCTCGGGGGAGATACGCAGTATTTT; cdr3_aa: CASSLPNLGGDTQYF; d_call: -; clone_size: few; j_call: TRBJ2-3; v_call: TRBV7-2
cdr3_nt: TGTGCCAGCATTTACTCGAAGACACCTTTGAACACTGAAGCTTTCTTT; cdr3_aa: CASIYSKTPLNTEAFF; d_call: -; clone_size: -; j_call: TRBJ1-1; v_call: TRBV6-6
cdr3_nt: TGTGCCAGCAGCCAATCGGTCGGGCTGGAGCAGTACTTC; cdr3_aa: CASSQSVGLEQYF; d_call: -; clone_size: -; j_call: TRBJ2-7; v_call: TRBV14
cdr3_nt: TGTGCCAGCAGCTTGGGGCAGGGGGCGAGGGGGAATGAGCAGTTCTTC; cdr3_aa: CASSLGQGARGNEQFF; d_call: TRBD1; clone_size: few; j_call: TRBJ2-1; v_call: TRBV12-3/TRBV12-4
cdr3_nt: TGTGCCAGCAGTTCAATGCCGGGACGCAACTCCTACGAGCAGTACTTC; cdr3_aa: CASSSMPGRNSYEQYF; d_call: -; clone_size: few; j_call: TRBJ2-7; v_call: TRBV28